The rows below give T cell receptor beta chains drawn from one sample of a study of prognosis after radiotherapy for stage I lung cancer. TCRdb used MiXCR to reprocess the multiplex PCR reads, holding one entry per CDR3 protein. This sample has 17,000 or so distinct CDR3 sequences, with over 40% found just once. This material consisted of PBMCs, taken before or after stereotactic body radiation therapy (not recorded which). Source of these receptors: a donor older than 45 with non-small cell lung cancer. CDR3s include the opening cysteine and the closing phenylalanine or tryptophan. The D gene is left open where the match is weak. A row's size may be missing; if present it is once, few, many or a size class.

D: -
size: -
V: TRBV9
J: TRBJ1-2
CDR3: CASSPRELGSYTF
DNA: TGTGCCAGCAGCCCGAGGGAGTTGGGAAGCTACACCTTC

D: TRBD1
size: medium-sized
V: TRBV11-2
J: TRBJ2-7
CDR3: CASSSNPGQGVQYF
DNA: TGTGCCAGCAGCTCGAACCCGGGACAGGGGGTACAGTACTTC

D: -
size: many
V: TRBV20-1
J: TRBJ2-5
CDR3: CSARGTARETQYF
DNA: TGCAGTGCTAGAGGGACCGCGCGTGAGACCCAGTACTTC

D: TRBD1
size: few
V: TRBV7-3
J: TRBJ2-1
CDR3: CGSSLTGTENMRFF
DNA: TGTGGCAGCAGCTTAACTGGGACAGAGAATATGCGGTTCTTC

D: -
size: many
V: TRBV20-1
J: TRBJ2-7
CDR3: CSAREGAGPYEQYF
DNA: TGCAGTGCTAGAGAAGGGGCGGGCCCCTACGAGCAGTACTTC

D: -
size: many
V: TRBV19
J: TRBJ2-7
CDR3: CASSRGSTDASYEQYF
DNA: TGTGCCAGTAGTAGGGGGTCGACGGATGCCTCCTACGAGCAGTACTTC

D: TRBD2
size: once
V: TRBV10-2
J: TRBJ2-1
CDR3: CASIPTSGRLNEQFF
DNA: TGCGCCAGCATCCCAACTAGCGGGAGGCTGAATGAGCAGTTCTTC

D: TRBD1
size: many
V: TRBV9
J: TRBJ1-1
CDR3: CASSVGQGPTEAFF
DNA: TGTGCCAGCAGCGTAGGACAGGGACCCACTGAAGCTTTCTTT

D: TRBD1
size: few
V: TRBV11-2
J: TRBJ1-2
CDR3: CASSLGPQGAVYGYTF
DNA: TGTGCCAGCAGCTTAGGTCCCCAGGGGGCGGTTTATGGCTACACCTTC

D: -
size: -
V: TRBV5-4
J: TRBJ1-1
CDR3: CASSLAGDHTEAFF
DNA: TGTGCCAGCAGCTTGGCCGGGGATCACACTGAAGCTTTCTTT

D: -
size: -
V: TRBV2
J: TRBJ2-2
CDR3: CASSEAQKGELFF
DNA: TGTGCCAGCAGTGAAGCCCAAAAGGGGGAGCTGTTTTTT

D: -
size: many
V: TRBV3-1
J: TRBJ2-5
CDR3: CASSRGIGETQYF
DNA: TGTGCCAGCAGCAGGGGGATAGGGGAGACCCAGTACTTC

D: TRBD2
size: -
V: TRBV7-2
J: TRBJ2-7
CDR3: CASSRTSVISYEQYF
DNA: TGTGCCAGCAGCAGAACTAGCGTTATCTCCTACGAGCAGTACTTC

D: -
size: -
V: TRBV11-2
J: TRBJ2-7
CDR3: CASSLVARAEGEQYF
DNA: TGTGCCAGCAGCTTAGTTGCCAGGGCAGAAGGCGAGCAGTACTTC

D: -
size: -
V: TRBV6-2/TRBV6-3
J: TRBJ1-5
CDR3: CASSSRGRNQPQHF
DNA: TGTGCCAGCAGTTCCAGGGGTCGCAATCAGCCCCAGCATTTT

D: TRBD2
size: -
V: TRBV10-2
J: TRBJ2-5
CDR3: CASTLGLAGALQETQYF
DNA: TGCGCCAGCACCTTGGGACTAGCGGGAGCACTCCAAGAGACCCAGTACTTC

D: TRBD2
size: many
V: TRBV20-1
J: TRBJ2-3
CDR3: CSTGRGAGGYTDTQYF
DNA: TGCAGTACTGGCCGTGGAGCGGGGGGTTACACAGATACGCAGTATTTT

D: -
size: many
V: TRBV2
J: TRBJ1-1
CDR3: CASRSEGAPFF
DNA: TGTGCCAGCAGGTCGGAAGGGGCGCCTTTCTTT

D: TRBD2
size: -
V: TRBV6-2/TRBV6-3
J: TRBJ2-3
CDR3: CASSYEWTSGGTDTQYF
DNA: TGTGCCAGCAGTTACGAGTGGACTAGCGGGGGCACAGATACGCAGTATTTT

D: TRBD1
size: -
V: TRBV7-2
J: TRBJ2-3
CDR3: CAIRGTSFDTQYF
DNA: TGTGCCATCAGGGGGACATCGTTCGATACGCAGTATTTT

D: TRBD2
size: many
V: TRBV7-6
J: TRBJ2-1
CDR3: CASSLRASGGDSYNEQFF
DNA: TGTGCCAGCAGCTTAAGGGCAAGCGGGGGGGATTCCTACAATGAGCAGTTCTTC

D: -
size: -
V: TRBV12-3/TRBV12-4
J: TRBJ2-1
CDR3: CASSFGIRNEQFF
DNA: TGTGCCAGCAGTTTTGGGATACGGAATGAGCAGTTCTTC

D: -
size: -
V: TRBV28
J: TRBJ2-5
CDR3: CASSLPAGEAQYF
DNA: TGTGCCAGCAGTTTACCGGCAGGGGAGGCCCAGTACTTC

D: -
size: medium-sized
V: TRBV30
J: TRBJ1-6
CDR3: CAWSSYHNSPLHF
DNA: TGTGCCTGGAGCAGTTACCATAATTCACCCCTCCACTTT

D: TRBD1
size: medium-sized
V: TRBV27
J: TRBJ1-2
CDR3: CASSLLGTGGAFGGYTF
DNA: TGTGCCAGCAGTTTATTGGGGACAGGGGGCGCGTTCGGTGGCTACACCTTC

D: TRBD2
size: many
V: TRBV12-3/TRBV12-4
J: TRBJ2-1
CDR3: CASSLVSTSGRDEQFF
DNA: TGTGCCAGCAGTTTAGTTTCAACTAGCGGGCGCGATGAGCAGTTCTTC

D: -
size: -
V: TRBV2
J: TRBJ1-5
CDR3: CASRARGGHQTQHF
DNA: TGTGCCAGCAGGGCCCGGGGGGGCCATCAGACCCAGCATTTT

D: -
size: many
V: TRBV19
J: TRBJ2-3
CDR3: CASSSPITDTQYF
DNA: TGTGCCAGTAGTTCCCCTATCACAGATACGCAGTATTTT

D: -
size: many
V: TRBV7-2
J: TRBJ1-1
CDR3: CASSPQGLGTEAFF
DNA: TGTGCCAGCAGCCCACAGGGCCTGGGCACTGAAGCTTTCTTT

D: -
size: many
V: TRBV2
J: TRBJ1-4
CDR3: CASSVGGAYEKLFF
DNA: TGTGCCAGCAGTGTGGGGGGAGCCTATGAAAAACTGTTTTTT

D: -
size: -
V: TRBV7-2
J: TRBJ1-2
CDR3: CASSLVPGHGYTF
DNA: TGTGCCAGCAGCTTAGTACCAGGGCATGGCTACACCTTC

D: -
size: many
V: TRBV20-1
J: TRBJ2-3
CDR3: CSARDQGTGTQYF
DNA: TGCAGTGCTAGAGATCAAGGTACTGGTACGCAGTATTTT

D: TRBD2
size: many
V: TRBV3-1
J: TRBJ2-5
CDR3: CASSPRLGLAGGQETQYF
DNA: TGTGCCAGCAGCCCACGGTTAGGGTTAGCGGGGGGTCAAGAGACCCAGTACTTC

D: -
size: -
V: TRBV28
J: TRBJ1-6
CDR3: CASSLTGTGGNSPLHF
DNA: TGTGCCAGCAGTTTGACAGGTACCGGGGGAAATTCACCCCTCCACTTT

D: TRBD1
size: many
V: TRBV10-3
J: TRBJ2-7
CDR3: CAIRGTEDEQYF
DNA: TGTGCCATCAGGGGGACAGAGGACGAGCAGTACTTC

D: -
size: many
V: TRBV19
J: TRBJ2-4
CDR3: CASSIGGTVTQNIQYF
DNA: TGTGCCAGTAGTATCGGGGGAACGGTGACCCAAAACATTCAGTACTTC

D: TRBD1
size: medium-sized
V: TRBV6-5
J: TRBJ1-2
CDR3: CASSYRDSGYGYTF
DNA: TGTGCCAGCAGTTACCGGGACAGCGGATATGGCTACACCTTC

D: TRBD2
size: many
V: TRBV20-1
J: TRBJ2-1
CDR3: CSARDLTSGSRGSYNEQFF
DNA: TGCAGTGCTAGGGACTTGACTAGCGGGTCCCGTGGCTCCTACAATGAGCAGTTCTTC

D: -
size: many
V: TRBV19
J: TRBJ2-7
CDR3: CASSNVASYEQYF
DNA: TGTGCCAGTAGTAACGTAGCCTCCTACGAGCAGTACTTC

D: -
size: few
V: TRBV16
J: TRBJ2-2
CDR3: CASSQSSGLAGELFF
DNA: TGTGCCAGCAGCCAATCATCAGGTCTAGCCGGGGAGCTGTTTTTT

D: -
size: many
V: TRBV24-1
J: TRBJ1-1
CDR3: CATRAGAPNTEAFF
DNA: TGTGCCACCAGGGCGGGCGCACCGAACACTGAAGCTTTCTTT

D: -
size: many
V: TRBV10-3
J: TRBJ1-4
CDR3: CAISEGNEKLFF
DNA: TGTGCCATCAGCGAGGGTAATGAAAAACTGTTTTTT